What follows are 30 T cell receptor beta chains derived from one specimen sequenced in a study of T cell changes during pregnancy in multiple sclerosis. Data came from immunoSEQ multiplex PCR; TCRdb stores just in-frame clones and leaves some out. This table holds approximately 18,000 clones, approximately 84% found once. Here the sequenced sample was CD8+ T cells from peripheral blood mononuclear cells, taken in the second trimester of pregnancy. The receptors were gathered from a female donor in good health, enrolled as a control in a pregnancy study.

This clone was found a few times. The chain couples TRBV19 to TRBJ1-5, with TRBD1 as a possible D gene (5 bases). Germline V gene sequence: CDR1 LNHDA, CDR2 SQIVND (reference sequence). Trimming took 7 bases from V and 5 from J, leaving 12 bases between them. This CDR3 region has 13 residues. The CDR3 DNA reads as TGTGCCAGTAAGGGGCAGGGCGATCAGCCCCAGCATTTT. This gives the protein CASKGQGDQPQHF.

The chain employs TRBV9 and TRBJ2-3; TRBD2 is a possible D gene (5 bases). Trimming removed 0 bases at V and 2 bases at J, with 7 bases between. The CDR3 is 14 residues long. Germline CDR1 SGDLS, CDR2 YYNGEE. This CDR3 reads CASSVAGNTDTQYF. The CDR3 nucleotides read TGTGCCAGCAGCGTAGCGGGGAACACAGATACGCAGTATTTT.

This rearrangement joins TRBV6-5 to TRBJ1-1, with TRBD1 matching over 7 bases. Looked up from germline, CDR1 is MNHEY and CDR2 is SVGAGI. This CDR3 is built from 14 residues. V lost 0 bases to trimming and J lost 7 bases; unmatched junction nucleotides: 5. The CDR3 region has the DNA TGTGCCAGCAGTTACTCGGTCAGGGGGATTGAAGCTTTCTTT. Its translation: CASSYSVRGIEAFF.

The chain employs TRBV4-3 and TRBJ2-5; D unresolved. Trimming took 4 bases from V and 0 from J, leaving 6 bases between them. CDR3 length: 13 residues. Germline CDR1 LGHNA, CDR2 YSLEER. The CDR3 nucleotides are TGCGCCAGCAGCCGAACTAACCAAGAGACCCAGTACTTC. Its translation: CASSRTNQETQYF.

The CDR3 here is CASSHDPIERPSGNTIYF. The CDR3 nucleotides are TGCGCCAGCAGCCACGATCCAATAGAGCGACCCTCTGGAAACACCATATATTTT. This chain links TRBV4-1 with TRBJ1-3; D is uncertain. The CDR3 contains 18 residues. CDR1 and CDR2 from the germline V gene are MGHRA and YSYEKL. Deletions cut 3 bases from V and 0 bases from J, with 18 bases between.

The rearrangement joins TRBV28 to TRBJ2-7, with 7 nucleotides matching TRBD1. Trimming at V came to 8 bases and at J to 6 bases, leaving 7 bases not matched to a gene. The CDR3 has 12 residues. From germline, CDR1 is MDHEN and CDR2 SYDVKM. The CDR3 nucleotides read TGTGCCAGCTCCCCGGACAGGCGCGAGCAGTACTTC. Residues: CASSPDRREQYF.

This chain links TRBV5-4 with TRBJ1-2; possibly TRBD1 for D (5 bases). CDR3 length: 14 amino acids. The V end lost 2 bases, the J end lost 2 bases, and 10 bases lay between the germline ends. Germline V CDR1 and CDR2: SGHNT, YYREEE (reference sequence). The chain's CDR3 is CASSFSGQNYGYTF. Here the CDR3 DNA reads TGTGCCAGCAGCTTTTCAGGGCAGAACTATGGCTACACCTTC.

This clone was recorded once. The gene calls are TRBV9 and TRBJ2-7; D unresolved. Germline loops: CDR1 SGDLS, CDR2 YYNGEE. V lost 7 bases and J lost 5, with 10 bases in between. There are 11 residues in the CDR3. CDR3 protein: CASLGMNEQYF. The CDR3 DNA follows: TGTGCCAGCCTAGGAATGAACGAGCAGTACTTC. The full variable domain, its missing parts supplied by reference TRBV9 and TRBJ2-7, is DSGVTQTPKHLITATGQRVTLRCSPRSGDLSVYWYQQSLDQGLQFLIQYYNGEERAKGNILERFSAQQFPDLHSELNLSSLELGDSALYFCASLGMNEQYFGPGTRLTVT.

The rearrangement links TRBV4-2 to TRBJ1-2; no definite D call. The CDR3 length is 12 residues. Germline V gives CDR1 LGHNA, CDR2 YNFKEQ. V was cut by 0 bases and J by 8 bases, with 7 bases left in between. CDR3 loop: CASSQDGGGYTF. In DNA form, the CDR3 reads TGTGCCAGCAGCCAAGATGGAGGAGGCTACACCTTC.

The chain combines TRBV25-1 with TRBJ2-3; no definite D call. The ends were cut back, 6 bases at V and 2 bases at J, with 3 bases in the middle. The length of the CDR3 is 11 residues. Per germline, CDR1 MGHDK and CDR2 SYGVNS. The CDR3 reads CASSYTDTQYF. In DNA, the CDR3 is TGTGCCAGCAGCTACACAGATACGCAGTATTTT.

The chain links TRBV11-3 to TRBJ2-7; a possible D gene is TRBD2 (5 bases). CDR1 and CDR2 (germline): SGHNT, YENEEA. V was shortened by 1 base and J by 5 bases, with 9 bases between the two germline ends. The CDR3 runs 13 residues. The DNA for the CDR3 is TGTGCCAGCAGCTTAGCGGTCGGGAACGAGCAGTACTTC. Translating gives CASSLAVGNEQYF. Combining the CDR3 with reference TRBV11-3 and TRBJ2-7 gives the whole variable domain EAGVVQSPRYKIIEKKQPVAFWCNPISGHNTLYWYLQNLGQGPELLIRYENEEAVDDSQLPKDRFSAERLKGVDSTLKIQPAELGDSAVYLCASSLAVGNEQYFGPGTRLTVT.

The V and J genes are TRBV4-1 and TRBJ2-3, with D unresolved. This CDR3 comprises 13 residues. Germline V lookup: CDR1 MGHRA, CDR2 YSYEKL. V was clipped by 2 bases and J by 4 bases, with 7 bases between them. CDR3 in amino acids: CASSQTTPDTQYF. CDR3 sequence (DNA): TGCGCCAGCAGCCAAACCACACCAGATACGCAGTATTTT.

The rearrangement uses TRBV19 and TRBJ1-2; maybe TRBD1 (6 bases). Trimming left V 5 bases short and J 4 bases short, with 11 bases between. The CDR3 has 13 amino acids. Germline values: CDR1 LNHDA, CDR2 SQIVND (reference sequence). The CDR3 DNA follows: TGTGCCAGTAGTCCAGGACAGACCTATGGCTACACCTTC. It translates to CASSPGQTYGYTF.

This rearrangement joins TRBV10-3 to TRBJ2-3; 8 bases match TRBD1. Losses at the gene ends were 10 bases for V and 6 bases for J; bases not matched to a gene: 3. CDR3 size: 11 residues. Germline loops: CDR1 ENHRY, CDR2 SYGVKD. The CDR3: CATGTGDTQYF. The CDR3 nucleotides are TGTGCCACGGGGACAGGCGATACGCAGTATTTT.

The J gene is TRBJ1-1, the V gene TRBV7-9; D may be TRBD1 (6 bases). Germline V gene sequence: CDR1 SEHNR, CDR2 FQNEAQ (reference sequence). V lost 2 bases and J 1 base, leaving 8 bases between the germline ends. The CDR3 covers 14 residues. This chain's CDR3 is CASSLRGSNTEAFF. CDR3 DNA: TGTGCCAGCAGCTTAAGGGGGTCGAACACTGAAGCTTTCTTT.

This chain joins TRBV21-1 and TRBJ2-7; the table assigns TRBD1, which was not confirmed against the DNA. TRBV21-1 counts as a pseudogene. The CDR3 consists of 13 residues. The CDR3: CASSIEQDSEQYF. The DNA for the CDR3 is TGTGCCAGCAGCATTGAGCAAGACAGCGAGCAGTACTTC.

This clone was found once. The gene calls are TRBV6-4 and TRBJ2-6; 9 bases map to TRBD2. Trimming removed 5 bases from V and 2 bases from J; junction bases left unmatched: 4. The CDR3 has 16 residues. Looked up from germline, CDR1 is MRHNA and CDR2 is SNTAGT. The DNA of the CDR3 is TGTGCCAGCAGTCCTGGCGGGGGGGCTGGGGCCAACGTCCTGACTTTC. Encoded protein: CASSPGGGAGANVLTF.

The gene calls are TRBV29-1 and TRBJ2-3; tentatively, D is TRBD2 (5 bases). Trimming cost V 4 bases and J 10 bases, with 15 bases left between them. There are 12 residues in the CDR3. Germline V gene sequence: CDR1 SQVTM, CDR2 ANQGSEA. CDR3 coding DNA: TGCAGCGTTGTCCCAGGTGGTAGCGCGCAGTATTTT. Protein product: CSVVPGGSAQYF.

The chain recombines TRBV7-9 with TRBJ2-3; TRBD2 agrees at 7 bases. The CDR3 is 15 amino acids. Trimming cost V 7 bases and J 1 base; bases outside gene matches: 8. Germline lookup yields CDR1 SEHNR and CDR2 FQNEAQ (reference sequence). The CDR3 DNA is TGTGCCAGCACGCCCCGGGGGGACCGCACAGATACGCAGTATTTT. Protein sequence: CASTPRGDRTDTQYF.

The chain combines TRBV7-9 with TRBJ2-5; 8 bases line up with TRBD1. CDR1 and CDR2 from the germline V gene are SEHNR and FQNEAQ (reference sequence). The CDR3 is made up of 19 amino acids. Trimming took 5 bases from V and 2 from J; bases not matched to a gene: 19. Here the CDR3 reads CASSRFREQGEGPQETQYF. The CDR3 nucleotides read TGTGCCAGCAGCCGATTTAGGGAACAGGGGGAAGGTCCGCAAGAGACCCAGTACTTC.

The chain is built from TRBV7-9 and TRBJ2-1, with unresolved D. The germline CDR1 and CDR2 sequences are SEHNR and FQNEAQ (reference sequence). The CDR3 has 12 residues. Deletions cut 5 bases from V and 6 bases from J, with 8 bases between. The CDR3 region is CASSTKSNEQFF. DNA of the CDR3: TGTGCCAGCAGCACAAAAAGCAATGAGCAGTTCTTC. Drawing the rest from reference TRBV7-9 and TRBJ2-1, the complete variable domain is DTGVSQNPRHKITKRGQNVTFRCDPISEHNRLYWYRQTLGQGPEFLTYFQNEAQLEKSRLLSDRFSAERPKGSFSTLEIQRTEQGDSAMYLCASSTKSNEQFFGPGTRLTVL.

The chain couples TRBV6-1 to TRBJ2-3, with TRBD2 matching over 7 bases. The CDR3 totals 15 residues. The V and J ends lost 2 bases and 2 bases, in that order; junction bases with no gene match: 4. In germline, CDR1 is MNHNS, CDR2 SASEGT. The CDR3 sequence: CASSESGATTDTQYF. The CDR3 DNA sequence: TGTGCCAGCAGTGAAAGCGGGGCCACCACAGATACGCAGTATTTT.

The chain couples TRBV6-1 to TRBJ2-6; 9 nucleotides align to TRBD1. CDR3 size: 18 residues. Trimming took 1 base from V and 0 from J; bases not matched to a gene: 4. Looked up from germline, CDR1 is MNHNS and CDR2 is SASEGT. CDR3 residues: CASSEGDRAVSGANVLTF. In DNA form, the CDR3 reads TGTGCCAGCAGTGAAGGGGACAGGGCCGTCTCTGGGGCCAACGTCCTGACTTTC.

The chain combines TRBV19 with TRBJ2-3, with 11 bases lining up with TRBD1. The length of the CDR3 is 16 residues. Germline V gives CDR1 LNHDA, CDR2 SQIVND (reference sequence). After removal of 4 bases from V and 1 base from J, the junction contained 4 bases not matched to a gene. As DNA, the CDR3 is TGTGCCAGTAGTACCGGGACAGGGGGTGGCACAGATACGCAGTATTTT. The encoded protein is CASSTGTGGGTDTQYF.

The chain uses TRBV29-1 and TRBJ2-2; tentatively, D is TRBD1 (6 bases). This CDR3 has 14 residues. Per germline, CDR1 SQVTM and CDR2 ANQGSEA. V lost 7 bases, J lost 0 bases, and 12 bases lay in between. The CDR3 spells CSAWTDANTGELFF. The CDR3 DNA follows: TGCAGCGCCTGGACAGACGCGAACACCGGGGAGCTGTTTTTT.

The CDR3 sequence is CASSLVGGYEQYF. The CDR3 DNA follows: TGTGCCAGCAGCTTAGTCGGTGGCTACGAGCAGTACTTC. This sequence joins TRBV11-2 and TRBJ2-7; D unresolved. Germline lookup yields CDR1 SGHAT and CDR2 FQNNGV. The CDR3 is 13 amino acids. Trimming shortened V by 1 base and J by 3 bases, and 7 bases separated the two germline ends.

Only one count was recorded for this clone. The chain has TRBV27 and TRBJ2-7; D is possibly TRBD1 (5 bases). The CDR3 is 13 amino acids. Germline V CDR1 and CDR2: MNHEY, SMNVEV (reference sequence). The V and J ends lost 3 bases and 3 bases respectively, with 9 bases between them. CDR3 nucleotide sequence: TGTGCCAGCAGTTTGGGGCAGTTCTACGAGCAGTACTTC. As protein: CASSLGQFYEQYF.

J is TRBJ2-1 and V is TRBV7-2; D uncertain. V was cut by 1 base and J by 15 bases, with 16 bases left in between. Germline V gene sequence: CDR1 SGHTA, CDR2 FQGNSA. The CDR3 length is 13 residues. The DNA for the CDR3 is TGTGCCAGCAGCTTAGAGGCTAAAAAGACGGGGTTCTTC. Translation: CASSLEAKKTGFF.

The chain has TRBV9 and TRBJ2-1, with 11 nucleotides matching TRBD2. Germline loops: CDR1 SGDLS, CDR2 YYNGEE. Trimming at V came to 3 bases and at J to 0 bases, leaving 2 bases not matched to a gene. The CDR3 contains 16 residues. The CDR3 here is CASSGLAGGSYNEQFF. CDR3 DNA: TGTGCCAGCAGCGGTCTAGCGGGGGGCTCCTACAATGAGCAGTTCTTC.

CDR3 nucleotide sequence: TGTGCCAGCAGCGTAGGAACAGGGGGCGGCTACGAGCAGTACTTC. This encodes CASSVGTGGGYEQYF. The chain employs TRBV9 and TRBJ2-7, with TRBD1 matching 9 bases. V shed 0 bases, J shed 3 bases, and the junction held 4 bases outside the gene matches. Germline CDR1 SGDLS, CDR2 YYNGEE. The CDR3 loop spans 15 amino acids.